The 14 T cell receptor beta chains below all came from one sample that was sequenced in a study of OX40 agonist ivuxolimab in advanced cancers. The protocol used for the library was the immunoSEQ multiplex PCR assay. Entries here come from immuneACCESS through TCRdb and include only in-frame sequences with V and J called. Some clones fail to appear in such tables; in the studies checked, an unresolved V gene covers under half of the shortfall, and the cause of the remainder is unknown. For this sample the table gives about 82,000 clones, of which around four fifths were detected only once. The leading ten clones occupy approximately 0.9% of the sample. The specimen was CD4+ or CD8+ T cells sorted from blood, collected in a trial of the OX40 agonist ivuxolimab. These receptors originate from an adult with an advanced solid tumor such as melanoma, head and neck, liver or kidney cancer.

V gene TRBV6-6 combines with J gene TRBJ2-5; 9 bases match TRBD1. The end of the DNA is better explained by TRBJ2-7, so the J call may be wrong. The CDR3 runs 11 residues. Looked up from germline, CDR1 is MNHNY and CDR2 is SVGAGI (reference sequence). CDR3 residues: CASGDRDEQYF. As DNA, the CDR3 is TGTGCCAGCGGGGACAGGGACGAGCAGTACTTC.

CDR3 DNA: TGTGCCAGCAGCGTACAGGGGAGGAGGACTGAAGCTTTCTTT. The encoded protein is CASSVQGRRTEAFF. The V call is TRBV9, the J call TRBJ1-1; tentatively, D is TRBD1 (6 bases). CDR1 SGDLS and CDR2 YYNGEE come from the germline V gene. This CDR3 is built from 14 residues. V was trimmed by 1 base and J by 5 bases, leaving 12 bases between them.

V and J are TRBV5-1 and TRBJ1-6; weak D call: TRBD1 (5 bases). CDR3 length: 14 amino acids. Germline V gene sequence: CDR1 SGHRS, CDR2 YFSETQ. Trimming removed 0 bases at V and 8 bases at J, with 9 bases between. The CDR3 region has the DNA TGCGCCAGCAGCTTGGGGCAGGGAGATTCACCCCTCCACTTT. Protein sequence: CASSLGQGDSPLHF.

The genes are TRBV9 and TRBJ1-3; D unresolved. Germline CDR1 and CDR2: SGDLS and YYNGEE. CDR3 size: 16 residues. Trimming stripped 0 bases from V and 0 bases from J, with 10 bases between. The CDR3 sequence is CASSVATPLSGNTIYF. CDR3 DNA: TGTGCCAGCAGCGTAGCTACTCCTCTCTCTGGAAACACCATATATTTT.

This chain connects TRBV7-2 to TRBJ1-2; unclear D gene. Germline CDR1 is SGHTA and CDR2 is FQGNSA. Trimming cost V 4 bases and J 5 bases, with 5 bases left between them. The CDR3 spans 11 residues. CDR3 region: CASSSGYGYTF. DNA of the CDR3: TGTGCCAGCAGCTCGGGGTATGGCTACACCTTC.

CDR3: CAISGDPNYGYTF. Here the CDR3 DNA reads TGTGCCATCAGTGGGGACCCTAACTATGGCTACACCTTC. The genes are TRBV10-3 and TRBJ1-2; maybe TRBD1 (5 bases). The CDR3 consists of 13 residues. The germline V and J ends were trimmed by 4 bases and 0 bases, with 6 bases remaining between them. In germline, CDR1 is ENHRY, CDR2 SYGVKD.

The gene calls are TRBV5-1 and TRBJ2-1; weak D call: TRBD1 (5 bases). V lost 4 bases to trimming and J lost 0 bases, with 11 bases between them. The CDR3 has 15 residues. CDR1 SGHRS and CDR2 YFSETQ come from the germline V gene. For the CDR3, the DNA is TGCGCCAGCAGCCTGGACATGAGCTCCTACAATGAGCAGTTCTTC. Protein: CASSLDMSSYNEQFF.

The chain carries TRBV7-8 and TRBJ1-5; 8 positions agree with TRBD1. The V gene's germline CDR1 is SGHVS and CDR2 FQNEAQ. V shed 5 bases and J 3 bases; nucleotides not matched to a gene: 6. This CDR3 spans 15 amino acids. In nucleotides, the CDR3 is TGTGCCAGCAGCACGGGGACAGGACACAATCAGCCCCAGCATTTT. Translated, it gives CASSTGTGHNQPQHF.

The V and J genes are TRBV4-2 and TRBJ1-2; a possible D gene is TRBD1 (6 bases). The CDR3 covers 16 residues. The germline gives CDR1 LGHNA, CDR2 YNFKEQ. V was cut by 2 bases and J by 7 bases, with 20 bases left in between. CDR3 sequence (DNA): TGTGCCAGCAGCCAATGGGCCGGGGGGCGAACCCCTGGCTACACCTTC. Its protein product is CASSQWAGGRTPGYTF.

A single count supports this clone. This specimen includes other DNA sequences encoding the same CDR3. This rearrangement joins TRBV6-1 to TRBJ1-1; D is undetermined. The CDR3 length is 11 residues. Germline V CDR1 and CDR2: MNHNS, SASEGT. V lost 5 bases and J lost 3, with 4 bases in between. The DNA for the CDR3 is TGTGCCAGCAGTTTGGACACTGAAGCTTTCTTT. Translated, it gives CASSLDTEAFF.

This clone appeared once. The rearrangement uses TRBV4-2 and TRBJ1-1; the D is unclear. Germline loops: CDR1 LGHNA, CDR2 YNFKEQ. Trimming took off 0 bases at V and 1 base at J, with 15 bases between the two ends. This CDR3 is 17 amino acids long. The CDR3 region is CASSQDNSRRPNTEAFF. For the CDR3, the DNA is TGTGCCAGCAGCCAAGATAATAGCAGGCGGCCGAACACTGAAGCTTTCTTT.

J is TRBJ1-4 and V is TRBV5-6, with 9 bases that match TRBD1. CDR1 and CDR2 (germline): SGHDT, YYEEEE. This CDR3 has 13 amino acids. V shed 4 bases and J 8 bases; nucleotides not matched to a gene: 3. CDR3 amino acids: CASSPGQGEKLFF. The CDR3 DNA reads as TGTGCCAGCAGCCCCGGACAGGGGGAAAAACTGTTTTTT.

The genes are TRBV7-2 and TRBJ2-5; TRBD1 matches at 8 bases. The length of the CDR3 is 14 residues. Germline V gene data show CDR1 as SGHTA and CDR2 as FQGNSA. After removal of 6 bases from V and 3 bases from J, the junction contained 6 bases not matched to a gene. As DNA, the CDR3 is TGTGCCAGCAGGCGAGACAGGGGCAAAGAGACCCAGTACTTC. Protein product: CASRRDRGKETQYF.

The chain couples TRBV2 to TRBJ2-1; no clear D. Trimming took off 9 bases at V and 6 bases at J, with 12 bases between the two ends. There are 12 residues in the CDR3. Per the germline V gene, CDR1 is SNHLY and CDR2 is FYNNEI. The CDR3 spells CASLERGNEQFF. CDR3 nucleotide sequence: TGTGCCAGTCTAGAGCGTGGCAATGAGCAGTTCTTC.